This passage covers 14 T cell receptor beta chains from one sample sequenced in a study of blood T cell repertoires in COVID-19. Measured with immunoSEQ multiplex PCR; TCRdb has only the in-frame clones, and not every one. The sample comprises about 50,000 clones, more than 65% of which are singletons, and less than 10% rests with the top ten. The sequenced sample was peripheral blood. These receptors came from a human donor in a cohort sampled during active COVID-19.

This clone appeared a single time. The genes are TRBV3-1 (or the pseudogene TRBV3-2) and TRBJ2-7; 7 bases align to TRBD2. Trimming took 0 bases from V and 3 from J; bases not matched to a gene: 5. CDR3 length: 15 amino acids. The germline V gene encodes CDR1 LGHDT and CDR2 YNNKEL (reference sequence). CDR3 in amino acids: CASSQDGRELYEQYF. DNA of the CDR3: TGTGCCAGCAGCCAAGATGGGCGGGAGCTCTACGAGCAGTACTTC.

This CDR3 reads CASSFRGDRGTREQYF. In nucleotides, the CDR3 is TGTGCCAGCAGCTTTAGGGGGGACAGGGGGACTCGGGAGCAGTACTTC. V usage is TRBV11-3 and J usage is TRBJ2-7; 11 bases fit TRBD1. In germline, CDR1 is SGHNT, CDR2 YENEEA. V lost 3 bases, J lost 7 bases, and 11 bases stayed unmatched. The CDR3 is 16 amino acids.

This chain uses TRBV10-1 with TRBJ1-1, with a possible D match to TRBD1 (5 bases). The CDR3 is 13 amino acids. Trimming took 8 bases from V and 2 from J, leaving 12 bases between them. Germline V gene data show CDR1 as WNHNN and CDR2 as SYGVQD (reference sequence). The CDR3 sequence: CASATGFNTEAFF. CDR3 nucleotide sequence: TGCGCCAGCGCCACAGGCTTCAACACTGAAGCTTTCTTT.

The rearrangement uses TRBV4-2 and TRBJ2-7, with TRBD2 identical over 9 bases. The CDR3 is 14 residues long. After removal of 1 base from V and 4 bases from J, the junction contained 2 bases not matched to a gene. Germline CDR1 reads LGHNA; CDR2 reads YNFKEQ. CDR3 DNA sequence: TGTGCCAGCAGCCAAGCTAGCGGGAAATACGAGCAGTACTTC. It is translated as CASSQASGKYEQYF.

The chain has TRBV6-5 and TRBJ1-5; 12 bases map to TRBD1. Germline loops: CDR1 MNHEY, CDR2 SVGAGI. The V and J ends lost 6 bases and 7 bases, in that order; junction bases with no gene match: 7. The CDR3 is made up of 15 amino acids. The CDR3 DNA reads as TGTGCCAGCAGGCCCGGGACAGGGGGCATGCAGCCCCAGCATTTT. Its protein product is CASRPGTGGMQPQHF.

The CDR3 loop is CASSLDWRNEKLFF. The CDR3 DNA reads TGTGCCAGCAGCTTGGATTGGAGAAATGAAAAACTGTTTTTT. The chain is built from TRBV5-4 and TRBJ1-4; D remains unclear. The germline V gene has CDR1 SGHNT and CDR2 YYREEE (reference sequence). The CDR3 length is 14 residues. Trimming cost V 0 bases and J 5 bases, with 8 bases left between them.

This clone was counted between two and nine times. The chain joins TRBV4-3 to TRBJ1-1; D remains ambiguous. Germline values: CDR1 LGHNA, CDR2 YSLEER. The CDR3 is 13 residues long. V was trimmed by 4 bases and J by 3 bases, leaving 9 bases between them. CDR3 sequence: CASSPSEDTEAFF. As DNA, the CDR3 is TGCGCCAGCAGCCCCTCAGAGGACACTGAAGCTTTCTTT.

The V call is TRBV23-1, the J call TRBJ2-1; 7 bases are a match to TRBD2. TRBV23-1 is assigned to the ORF class and has an uncertain function. Trimming at V came to 0 bases and at J to 0 bases, leaving 2 bases not matched to a gene. The CDR3 totals 16 residues. CDR3: CASSQSSGASYNEQFF. CDR3 DNA: TGCGCCAGCAGTCAATCGAGCGGGGCCTCCTACAATGAGCAGTTCTTC.

The chain employs TRBV9 and TRBJ1-3; D uncertain. The CDR3 length is 14 residues. V was pared by 0 bases and J by 0 bases, with 4 bases between. The germline V gene encodes CDR1 SGDLS and CDR2 YYNGEE. Here the CDR3 DNA reads TGTGCCAGCAGCGTAGCCGTCTCTGGAAACACCATATATTTT. This gives the protein CASSVAVSGNTIYF.

In nucleotides, the CDR3 is TGTGCCAGCAGCAGGGGTTTTCGCGAGCAGTACTTC. This encodes CASSRGFREQYF. The gene calls are TRBV28 and TRBJ2-7; the D gene is possibly TRBD1 (6 bases). Per the germline V gene, CDR1 is MDHEN and CDR2 is SYDVKM. The CDR3 is made up of 12 amino acids. V was clipped by 6 bases and J by 6 bases, with 12 bases between them.

This rearrangement joins TRBV30 to TRBJ1-6; the match to TRBD1 covers 7 bases. CDR1 and CDR2 from the germline V gene are GTSNPN and SVGIG (reference sequence). V lost 4 bases to trimming and J lost 6 bases; unmatched junction nucleotides: 9. CDR3 size: 15 residues. The CDR3 is CAWTKTGTGNSPLHF. As DNA, the CDR3 is TGTGCCTGGACTAAGACAGGGACGGGTAATTCACCCCTCCACTTT. Complete variable domain (other parts from reference TRBV30 and TRBJ1-6): SQTIHQWPATLVQPVGSPLSLECTVEGTSNPNLYWYRQAAGRGLQLLFYSVGIGQISSEVPQNLSASRPQDRQFILSSKKLLLSDSGFYLCAWTKTGTGNSPLHFGNGTRLTVT.

The CDR3 coding sequence is TGTGCCAGCAGCTTAGGGCTCCAAGAGACCCAGTACTTC. Protein: CASSLGLQETQYF. The J gene is TRBJ2-5, the V gene TRBV11-2, with D unclear. Per germline, CDR1 SGHAT and CDR2 FQNNGV. Trimming removed 1 base at V and 1 base at J, with 4 bases between. This CDR3 contains 13 residues.

This clone showed up just a few times. In DNA form, the CDR3 reads TGCGCCAGCAGCCAAGAATGGGCAACTAACACTGAAGCTTTCTTT. It is translated as CASSQEWATNTEAFF. The chain links TRBV4-3 to TRBJ1-1; D is unclear. Trimming shortened V by 0 bases and J by 2 bases, and 10 bases separated the two germline ends. The CDR3 loop spans 15 amino acids. Germline V gene lookup returns CDR1 LGHNA and CDR2 YSLEER.

The chain combines TRBV30 with TRBJ1-1; 9 bases line up with TRBD1. This CDR3 region has 13 residues. J was trimmed by 5 bases and V by 1 base; bases with no gene match: 2. The germline V gene encodes CDR1 GTSNPN and CDR2 SVGIG (reference sequence). The CDR3 is CAWSDGQGTEAFF. The CDR3 nucleotides are TGTGCCTGGAGTGATGGACAGGGGACTGAAGCTTTCTTT. Full variable domain (missing parts from reference TRBV30 and TRBJ1-1): SQTIHQWPATLVQPVGSPLSLECTVEGTSNPNLYWYRQAAGRGLQLLFYSVGIGQISSEVPQNLSASRPQDRQFILSSKKLLLSDSGFYLCAWSDGQGTEAFFGQGTRLTVV.